This TCR beta chain was sequenced in a study of T cells after posttransplantation cyclophosphamide. Study results and limitations: TRB clonality was highly associated with recipient CMV seropositivity and reactivation. Later blood repertoires were often dominated by clones from the donor CD8+ memory compartment. Blood and skin or GI T cell repertoires showed limited TRB overlap.

Losses at the gene ends were 4 bases for V and 0 bases for J; bases not matched to a gene: 7. The CDR3 is made up of 17 amino acids. The germline CDR1 and CDR2 sequences are SGHKS and YYEKEE (reference sequence). Comment on this clone: The antigen is undetermined.

The method was immunoSEQ multiplex PCR; TCRdb's version includes in-frame clones alone and lacks a portion of them. The sample contains about 32,000 clones, 70% to 90% of which appear only once. This chain uses TRBV5-5 with TRBJ2-2, with TRBD1 identical over 9 bases. The sequencing input was PBMCs. The receptor was derived from a woman aged 35 to 49 with a blood cancer, CMV-positive, and with a related stem cell donor. The CDR3: CASSLDRGAPNTGELFF. The CDR3 DNA is TGTGCCAGCAGCCTGGACAGGGGCGCACCGAACACCGGGGAGCTGTTTTTT.